The rows below give T cell receptor beta chains drawn from one sample of a study of blood T cells in healthy people across ages. TCRdb called the 5' RACE reads again in MiXCR, with one record for every CDR3 protein. The data contain 1.5 million to 2 million distinct CDR3 sequences, 25% to 30% of them singletons. The specimen sequenced was blood. The receptors originated from a woman in her twenties or thirties in good health. The CDR3 runs from the conserved cysteine through the conserved F or W. D genes are given only for firm matches. Expanded clones get a size class; other rows say once, few or many, or leave the size out.

d_gene: TRBD2; abundance: many; v_gene: TRBV4-3; j_gene: TRBJ2-7; CDR3nt: TGCGCCAGCAGCCAGGACGACCCGGGACTAGCGGGAGTGGCTGGCGAGCAGTACTTC; CDR3aa: CASSQDDPGLAGVAGEQYF
d_gene: TRBD1; abundance: many; v_gene: TRBV6-4; j_gene: TRBJ2-1; CDR3nt: TGTGCCAGGGACAGGGTCAATGAGCAGTTCTTC; CDR3aa: CARDRVNEQFF
d_gene: .; abundance: many; v_gene: TRBV27; j_gene: TRBJ2-7; CDR3nt: TGTGCCAGCAGTTTCGGGGGAGGCGGGGAGCAGTACTTC; CDR3aa: CASSFGGGGEQYF
d_gene: .; abundance: .; v_gene: TRBV28; j_gene: TRBJ2-7; CDR3nt: TGTGCCAGCAGACCCTTGGTGGATAACAACGAGCAGTACTTC; CDR3aa: CASRPLVDNNEQYF
d_gene: .; abundance: few; v_gene: TRBV11-2; j_gene: TRBJ2-1; CDR3nt: TGTGCCAGCAGCTTAGACGCCCAGGAGGATGAGCAGTTCTTC; CDR3aa: CASSLDAQEDEQFF
d_gene: .; abundance: few; v_gene: TRBV24-1; j_gene: TRBJ2-1; CDR3nt: TGTGCCACCAGTGATTACCAGCGGACCCTCAATGAGCAGTTCTTC; CDR3aa: CATSDYQRTLNEQFF
d_gene: .; abundance: once; v_gene: TRBV19; j_gene: TRBJ1-5; CDR3nt: TGTGCCAGTAGTAAACGACAGACTTATAGCAATCAGCCCCAGCATTTT; CDR3aa: CASSKRQTYSNQPQHF
d_gene: .; abundance: .; v_gene: TRBV14; j_gene: TRBJ1-1; CDR3nt: TGTGCCAGCAGCCAAGGGCTCAACCCCGGGGCTTTCTTT; CDR3aa: CASSQGLNPGAFF
d_gene: .; abundance: .; v_gene: TRBV20-1; j_gene: TRBJ2-3; CDR3nt: TGCAGTGCTAGGAACTTGGATACGCAGTATTTT; CDR3aa: CSARNLDTQYF
d_gene: .; abundance: .; v_gene: TRBV14; j_gene: TRBJ1-6; CDR3nt: TGTGCCAGCAGAGGGACACGGAGTAATAATTCACCCCTCCACTTT; CDR3aa: CASRGTRSNNSPLHF
d_gene: .; abundance: .; v_gene: TRBV2; j_gene: TRBJ2-5; CDR3nt: TGTGCCAGCAGTGAAATTAGACGGGAGACCCAGTACTTC; CDR3aa: CASSEIRRETQYF
d_gene: .; abundance: many; v_gene: TRBV20-1; j_gene: TRBJ2-7; CDR3nt: TGCAGTGCTAGAGATGCCGTTTACGAGCAGTACTTC; CDR3aa: CSARDAVYEQYF
d_gene: TRBD2; abundance: many; v_gene: TRBV4-1; j_gene: TRBJ2-7; CDR3nt: TGCGCCAGCAGCCAAGATCTAGCGGGCCTCTCCTACGAGCAGTACTTC; CDR3aa: CASSQDLAGLSYEQYF
d_gene: .; abundance: many; v_gene: TRBV3-1; j_gene: TRBJ2-4; CDR3nt: TGTGCCAGCAGCCAACTGGACATTCAGTACTTC; CDR3aa: CASSQLDIQYF
d_gene: .; abundance: .; v_gene: TRBV3-1; j_gene: TRBJ2-1; CDR3nt: TGTGCCAGCAGCCAAGATGAGGGGTATTACAATGAGCAGTTCTTC; CDR3aa: CASSQDEGYYNEQFF
d_gene: .; abundance: few; v_gene: TRBV12-3/TRBV12-4; j_gene: TRBJ1-4; CDR3nt: TGTGCCAGCAGTCCTACGACAGTCACTAATGAAAAACTGTTTTTT; CDR3aa: CASSPTTVTNEKLFF
d_gene: .; abundance: .; v_gene: TRBV7-2; j_gene: TRBJ1-5; CDR3nt: TGTGCCAGCAGCTTAGATTTTAGGGGCAGCAATCAGCCCCAGCATTTT; CDR3aa: CASSLDFRGSNQPQHF
d_gene: .; abundance: .; v_gene: TRBV6-5; j_gene: TRBJ1-1; CDR3nt: TGTGCCAGCAGTTACTCCGGCGGTGGAGCTTTCTTT; CDR3aa: CASSYSGGGAFF
d_gene: .; abundance: few; v_gene: TRBV5-1; j_gene: TRBJ1-6; CDR3nt: TGCGCCAGCAGCTCGTCCGGGGCCCGTTCACCCCTCCACTTT; CDR3aa: CASSSSGARSPLHF
d_gene: .; abundance: .; v_gene: TRBV20-1; j_gene: TRBJ1-2; CDR3nt: TGCAGTGCTAGAGATCTCGTTTCAGGCCTCTCGGGGTATGGCTACATCTTC; CDR3aa: CSARDLVSGLSGYGYIF
d_gene: TRBD2; abundance: .; v_gene: TRBV5-1; j_gene: TRBJ2-5; CDR3nt: TGCGCCAGCAGTTGGAGTGCGGGGGTGGAGACCCAGTACTTC; CDR3aa: CASSWSAGVETQYF
d_gene: TRBD1; abundance: .; v_gene: TRBV4-1; j_gene: TRBJ1-1; CDR3nt: TGTGCCAGCAGCCAACGACAGGGAAAAGCTTTCTTT; CDR3aa: CASSQRQGKAFF
d_gene: .; abundance: .; v_gene: TRBV10-3; j_gene: TRBJ1-1; CDR3nt: TGTGCCATCAGACCGGCTGGGCATGGTACTGAAGCTTTCTTT; CDR3aa: CAIRPAGHGTEAFF
d_gene: TRBD1; abundance: .; v_gene: TRBV12-3/TRBV12-4; j_gene: TRBJ1-2; CDR3nt: TGTGCCCGCAGGCAAGAGGACAGGGAAGGTGGCTACACCTTC; CDR3aa: CARRQEDREGGYTF
d_gene: .; abundance: many; v_gene: TRBV29-1; j_gene: TRBJ1-5; CDR3nt: TGCAGCGTTGCAGGGAGCAATCAGCCCCAGCATTTT; CDR3aa: CSVAGSNQPQHF
d_gene: .; abundance: .; v_gene: TRBV14; j_gene: TRBJ2-6; CDR3nt: TGTGCCAGCAGCCAAGTACCCAGGGCTCTCGGGGCCAACGTCCTGACTTTC; CDR3aa: CASSQVPRALGANVLTF
d_gene: .; abundance: few; v_gene: TRBV6-6; j_gene: TRBJ1-2; CDR3nt: TGTGCCAGCAGTTACGGAAGCAGCCGTAACTATGGCTACACCTTC; CDR3aa: CASSYGSSRNYGYTF
d_gene: .; abundance: .; v_gene: TRBV6-1; j_gene: TRBJ1-2; CDR3nt: TGTGCCAGCAGTGAAGTGGGCAGGGCGAGGTCGGGCCGGCTAGGCGGCTACACCTTC; CDR3aa: CASSEVGRARSGRLGGYTF
d_gene: TRBD2; abundance: .; v_gene: TRBV7-2; j_gene: TRBJ2-5; CDR3nt: TGTGCCAGCAGCTCTCAAGGACTAGCGGGTTACAATGAGCGGTACTTC; CDR3aa: CASSSQGLAGYNERYF